Shown below are 16 T cell receptor beta chains from a single sample sequenced in a study of blood T cell repertoires in COVID-19. Some clones are missing from TCRdb's copy, which holds only in-frame ones; the method was immunoSEQ multiplex PCR. The table includes roughly 57,000 clones, 65% to 80% detected once. Source material: peripheral blood. The receptors shown here come from a man aged 25-45 years with COVID-19, enrolled during active disease.

The V gene is TRBV7-2, the J gene TRBJ2-2; 11 nucleotides match TRBD1. The CDR3 loop spans 17 amino acids. V gave up 0 bases and J gave up 5 bases; unmatched junction bases: 5. CDR1 and CDR2 from the germline V gene are SGHTA and FQGNSA. The CDR3 region has the DNA TGTGCCAGCAGCTTAGCTCGGACAGGGGGCGAAACCGGGGAGCTGTTTTTT. Translation: CASSLARTGGETGELFF.

This rearrangement joins TRBV7-9 to TRBJ2-3; D possibly corresponds to TRBD1 (6 bases). Germline V CDR1 and CDR2: SEHNR, FQNEAQ (reference sequence). The V end was cut by 1 base, the J end by 2 bases, with 19 bases between. The CDR3 sequence is 18 residues long. The CDR3 reads CASSLEGRGEFDTDTQYF. CDR3 DNA: TGTGCCAGCAGCTTAGAGGGCAGGGGCGAATTTGACACAGATACGCAGTATTTT.

V is TRBV4-2 and J is TRBJ1-3; 11 bases map to TRBD1. Germline loops: CDR1 LGHNA, CDR2 YNFKEQ. This CDR3 comprises 16 residues. V trimming: 4 bases; J trimming: 4 bases; junction bases outside the gene matches: 6. Written as DNA, the CDR3 is TGTGCCAGCAGCCCTGGACAGGGGGCGCCCGGAAACACCATATATTTT. It yields the protein CASSPGQGAPGNTIYF.

The chain employs TRBV19 and TRBJ2-1; 9 bases are shared with TRBD1. V lost 3 bases to trimming and J lost 7 bases; unmatched junction nucleotides: 13. The germline gives CDR1 LNHDA, CDR2 SQIVND (reference sequence). This CDR3 has 17 amino acids. The CDR3: CASSIFTKQGARNEQFF. CDR3 coding DNA: TGTGCCAGTAGTATCTTTACGAAACAGGGGGCGCGAAATGAGCAGTTCTTC.

This chain links TRBV25-1 with TRBJ2-7; maybe TRBD1 (6 bases). CDR3 length: 13 residues. Germline CDR1 reads MGHDK; CDR2 reads SYGVNS. Trimming shortened V by 6 bases and J by 0 bases, and 9 bases separated the two germline ends. CDR3 sequence: CASSPGASYEQYF. The CDR3 DNA follows: TGTGCCAGCAGCCCAGGGGCCTCCTACGAGCAGTACTTC.

V is TRBV5-6 and J is TRBJ1-2; D not certain. Trimming took 4 bases from V and 7 from J, leaving 14 bases between them. This CDR3 is built from 13 residues. Germline V gene data show CDR1 as SGHDT and CDR2 as YYEEEE. The CDR3 DNA follows: TGTGCCAGCAGCCCCCTAGAGGGCGGTGGCTACACCTTC. It translates to CASSPLEGGGYTF.

V usage is TRBV12-5 and J usage is TRBJ2-1; TRBD1 matches at 7 bases. The CDR3 runs 16 residues. Germline-derived CDR1 and CDR2 are LGHNT and FRNRAP. V shed 6 bases, J shed 0 bases, and the junction held 8 bases outside the gene matches. The CDR3 sequence is CASGEHRGHSYNEQFF. The DNA of the CDR3 is TGTGCTAGTGGGGAGCACAGGGGCCACTCCTACAATGAGCAGTTCTTC.

This clone showed up just a few times. The V and J genes are TRBV11-3 and TRBJ1-2; 12 positions match TRBD1. The CDR3 extends over 14 amino acids. The ends lost 5 bases at V and 4 bases at J; junction bases unmatched: 2. CDR1 and CDR2 from the germline V gene are SGHNT and YENEEA. CDR3 residues: CASSPGQGAYGYTF. DNA of the CDR3: TGTGCCAGCAGCCCGGGACAGGGGGCCTATGGCTACACCTTC.

The chain couples TRBV3-1 (or the pseudogene TRBV3-2) to TRBJ2-7; 9 nucleotides match TRBD1. The length of the CDR3 is 15 residues. Trimming took 2 bases from V and 1 from J; bases not matched to a gene: 3. The germline V gene encodes CDR1 LGHDT and CDR2 YNNKEL (reference sequence). For the CDR3, the DNA is TGTGCCAGCAGCCAACCACAGGGGGCGTCCTACGAGCAGTACTTC. Its translation is CASSQPQGASYEQYF.

The chain carries TRBV27 and TRBJ1-5, with a weak D call TRBD1 (5 bases). The V end was cut by 2 bases, the J end by 0 bases, with 11 bases between. CDR3 length: 16 residues. In germline, CDR1 is MNHEY, CDR2 SMNVEV (reference sequence). CDR3 sequence: CASSLRGTYSNQPQHF. The CDR3 nucleotides are TGTGCCAGCAGTTTACGGGGGACGTATAGCAATCAGCCCCAGCATTTT.

The chain employs TRBV4-1 and TRBJ2-4; D unclear. Trimming removed 1 base from V and 8 bases from J, with 9 bases in between. The CDR3 totals 13 residues. Germline CDR1 MGHRA, CDR2 YSYEKL. In DNA form, the CDR3 reads TGCGCCAGCAGCCAAGTAGGAGTGGACATTCAGTACTTC. This translates into CASSQVGVDIQYF.

This clone occurred once. The V and J genes are TRBV3-1 (or the pseudogene TRBV3-2) and TRBJ2-7; 11 nucleotides agree with TRBD2. From germline, CDR1 is LGHDT and CDR2 YNNKEL (reference sequence). The trim removed 5 bases at V and 1 base at J, leaving 4 bases unmatched. This CDR3 is built from 15 residues. The CDR3 region is CASSWGLAVSYEQYF. The CDR3 coding sequence is TGTGCCAGCAGCTGGGGACTAGCGGTTTCCTACGAGCAGTACTTC.

The rearrangement joins TRBV19 to TRBJ2-1; the match to TRBD2 covers 11 bases. The trim removed 6 bases at V and 8 bases at J, leaving 9 bases unmatched. The CDR3 runs to 15 residues. Germline CDR1 is LNHDA and CDR2 is SQIVND (reference sequence). The CDR3 nucleotides read TGTGCCAGTAGGGTCCAACTAGCGGGGGCCTATGAGCAGTTCTTC. This gives the protein CASRVQLAGAYEQFF.

The CDR3 sequence: CASSLTGGDGELFF. CDR3 sequence (DNA): TGTGCCAGCAGCTTAACGGGGGGTGACGGGGAGCTGTTTTTT. The V call is TRBV11-2, the J call TRBJ2-2; 7 positions agree with TRBD2. Germline values: CDR1 SGHAT, CDR2 FQNNGV. V trimming: 2 bases; J trimming: 7 bases; junction bases outside the gene matches: 4. The CDR3 is made up of 14 amino acids.

The gene calls are TRBV4-2 and TRBJ1-2, with 8 positions matching TRBD1. In germline, CDR1 is LGHNA, CDR2 YNFKEQ. This CDR3 has 13 residues. With 5 bases clipped from V and 9 bases from J, the junction kept 8 bases outside the gene matches. CDR3 region: CASSISTGESYTF. In DNA, the CDR3 is TGTGCCAGCAGCATCTCGACAGGGGAAAGCTACACCTTC.

V gene TRBV7-9 combines with J gene TRBJ2-5, with 13 bases identical to TRBD2. Germline values: CDR1 SEHNR, CDR2 FQNEAQ (reference sequence). The V segment lost 5 bases and the J segment 4 bases; nucleotides outside the gene matches: 13. The CDR3 length is 18 residues. The CDR3 sequence is CASSPTSGRAMWSETQYF. The CDR3 coding sequence is TGTGCCAGCAGCCCCACTAGCGGGAGGGCGATGTGGTCAGAGACCCAGTACTTC.